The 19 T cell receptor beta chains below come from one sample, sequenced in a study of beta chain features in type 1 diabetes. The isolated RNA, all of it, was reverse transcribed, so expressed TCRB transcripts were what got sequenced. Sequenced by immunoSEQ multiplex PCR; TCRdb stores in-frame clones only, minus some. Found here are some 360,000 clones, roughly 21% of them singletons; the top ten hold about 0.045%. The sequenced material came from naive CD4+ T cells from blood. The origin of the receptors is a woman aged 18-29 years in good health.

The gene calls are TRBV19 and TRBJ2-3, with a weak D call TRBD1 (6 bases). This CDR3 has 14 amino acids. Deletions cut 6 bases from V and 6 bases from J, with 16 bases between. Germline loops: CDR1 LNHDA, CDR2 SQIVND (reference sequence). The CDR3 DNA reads TGTGCCAGTAGACGACAATCTCAGGGGGATACGCAGTATTTT. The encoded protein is CASRRQSQGDTQYF. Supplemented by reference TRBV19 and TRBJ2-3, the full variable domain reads DGGITQSPKYLFRKEGQNVTLSCEQNLNHDAMYWYRQDPGQGLRLIYYSQIVNDFQKGDIAEGYSVSREKKESFPLTVTSAQKNPTAFYLCASRRQSQGDTQYFGPGTRLTVL.

The CDR3: CASSTQTTPFFSGNTIYF. For the CDR3, the DNA is TGTGCCAGCAGTACCCAGACTACCCCGTTTTTCTCTGGAAACACCATATATTTT. The genes are TRBV5-4 and TRBJ1-3, with D unresolved. Germline V gene data show CDR1 as SGHNT and CDR2 as YYREEE (reference sequence). The CDR3 spans 18 residues. V lost 5 bases and J 0 bases, leaving 21 bases between the germline ends.

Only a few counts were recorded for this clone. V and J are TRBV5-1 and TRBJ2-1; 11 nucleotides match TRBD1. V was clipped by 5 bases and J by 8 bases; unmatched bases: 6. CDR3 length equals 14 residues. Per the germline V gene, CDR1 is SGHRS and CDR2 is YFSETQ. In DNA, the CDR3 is TGCGCCAGCAGTTCTGGACAGGGGGCCTATGAGCAGTTCTTC. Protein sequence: CASSSGQGAYEQFF.

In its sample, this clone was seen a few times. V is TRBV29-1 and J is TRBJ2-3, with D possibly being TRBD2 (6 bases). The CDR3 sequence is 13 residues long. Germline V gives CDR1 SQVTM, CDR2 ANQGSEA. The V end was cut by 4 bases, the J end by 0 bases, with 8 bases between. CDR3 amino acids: CSVGGISTDTQYF. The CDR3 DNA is TGCAGCGTTGGCGGGATTAGCACAGATACGCAGTATTTT.

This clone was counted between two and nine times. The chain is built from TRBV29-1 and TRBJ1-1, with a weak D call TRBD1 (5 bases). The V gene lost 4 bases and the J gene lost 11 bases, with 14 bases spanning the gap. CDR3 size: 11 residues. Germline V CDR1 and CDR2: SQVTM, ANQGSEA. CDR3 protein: CSVGKGRRAFF. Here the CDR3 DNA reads TGCAGCGTTGGTAAGGGGCGACGGGCTTTCTTT.

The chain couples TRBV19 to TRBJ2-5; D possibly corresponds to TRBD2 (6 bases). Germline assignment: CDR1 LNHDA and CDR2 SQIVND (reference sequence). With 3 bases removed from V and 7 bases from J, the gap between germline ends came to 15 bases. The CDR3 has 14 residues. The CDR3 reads CASSITGELGTQYF. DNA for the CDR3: TGTGCCAGTAGTATCACGGGGGAGTTGGGGACCCAGTACTTC.

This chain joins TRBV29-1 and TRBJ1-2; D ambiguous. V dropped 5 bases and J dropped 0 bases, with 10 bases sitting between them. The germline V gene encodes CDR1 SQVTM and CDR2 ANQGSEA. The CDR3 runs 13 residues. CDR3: CSVTGSANYGYTF. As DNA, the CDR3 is TGCAGCGTTACCGGTTCGGCTAACTATGGCTACACCTTC.

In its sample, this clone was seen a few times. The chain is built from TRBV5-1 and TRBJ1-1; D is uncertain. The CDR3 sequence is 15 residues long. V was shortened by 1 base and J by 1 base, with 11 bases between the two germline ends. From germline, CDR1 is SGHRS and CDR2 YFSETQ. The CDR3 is CASSLPLAANTEAFF. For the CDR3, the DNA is TGCGCCAGCAGCTTGCCTTTAGCAGCGAACACTGAAGCTTTCTTT. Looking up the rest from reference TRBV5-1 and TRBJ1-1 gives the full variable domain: KAGVTQTPRYLIKTRGQQVTLSCSPISGHRSVSWYQQTPGQGLQFLFEYFSETQRNKGNFPGRFSGRQFSNSRSEMNVSTLELGDSALYLCASSLPLAANTEAFFGQGTRLTVV.

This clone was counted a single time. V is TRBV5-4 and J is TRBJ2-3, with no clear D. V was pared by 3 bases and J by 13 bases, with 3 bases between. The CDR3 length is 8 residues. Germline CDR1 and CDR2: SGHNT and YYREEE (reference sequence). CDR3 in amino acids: CASSSEYF. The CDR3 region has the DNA TGTGCCAGCAGCTCCGAGTATTTT.

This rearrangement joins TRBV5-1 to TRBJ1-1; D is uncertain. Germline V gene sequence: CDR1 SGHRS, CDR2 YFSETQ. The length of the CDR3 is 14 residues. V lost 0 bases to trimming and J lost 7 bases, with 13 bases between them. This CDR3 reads CASSLARGHNEAFF. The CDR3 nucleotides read TGCGCCAGCAGCTTGGCCCGCGGCCATAATGAAGCTTTCTTT. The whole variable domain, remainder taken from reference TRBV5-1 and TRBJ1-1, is KAGVTQTPRYLIKTRGQQVTLSCSPISGHRSVSWYQQTPGQGLQFLFEYFSETQRNKGNFPGRFSGRQFSNSRSEMNVSTLELGDSALYLCASSLARGHNEAFFGQGTRLTVV.

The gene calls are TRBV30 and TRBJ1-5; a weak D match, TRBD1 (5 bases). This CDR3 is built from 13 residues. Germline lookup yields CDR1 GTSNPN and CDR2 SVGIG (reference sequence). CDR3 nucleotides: TGTGCTTTGGAAAGGGGCGCTGGACAGCCCCAGCATTTT. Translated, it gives CALERGAGQPQHF.

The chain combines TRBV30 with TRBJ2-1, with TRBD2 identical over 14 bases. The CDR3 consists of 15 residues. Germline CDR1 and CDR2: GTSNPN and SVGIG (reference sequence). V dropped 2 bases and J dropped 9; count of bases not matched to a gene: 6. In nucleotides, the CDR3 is TGTGCCTGGAGTAGCGGACTAGCGGGGGGTTCTGAGCAGTTCTTC. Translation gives CAWSSGLAGGSEQFF.

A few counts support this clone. CDR3 residues: CASSSGARDTQYF. CDR3 coding DNA: TGTGCCAGCAGTTCAGGGGCCAGAGATACGCAGTATTTT. The chain recombines TRBV6-6 with TRBJ2-3; D may be TRBD1 (6 bases). V shed 4 bases and J shed 5 bases, with 10 bases lying between them. Germline V lookup: CDR1 MNHNY, CDR2 SVGAGI (reference sequence). This CDR3 is 13 amino acids long.

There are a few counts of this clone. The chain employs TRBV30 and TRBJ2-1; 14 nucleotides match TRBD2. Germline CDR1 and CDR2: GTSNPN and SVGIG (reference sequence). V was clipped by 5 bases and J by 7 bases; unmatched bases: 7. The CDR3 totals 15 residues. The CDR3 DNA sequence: TGTGCCTGGTCTTTGGGGACTAGCGGGAGTAATGAGCAGTTCTTC. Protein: CAWSLGTSGSNEQFF.

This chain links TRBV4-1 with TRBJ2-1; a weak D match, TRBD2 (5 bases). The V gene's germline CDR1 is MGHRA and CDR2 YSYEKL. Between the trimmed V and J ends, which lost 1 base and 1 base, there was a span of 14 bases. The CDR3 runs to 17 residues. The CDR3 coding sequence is TGCGCCAGCAGCCAAGTAATCAGCGGCCTTTCCTACAATGAGCAGTTCTTC. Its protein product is CASSQVISGLSYNEQFF.

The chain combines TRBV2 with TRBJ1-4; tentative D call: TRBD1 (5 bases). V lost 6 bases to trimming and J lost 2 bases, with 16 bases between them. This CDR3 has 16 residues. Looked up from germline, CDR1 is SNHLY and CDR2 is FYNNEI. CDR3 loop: CASRALPDTTNEKLFF. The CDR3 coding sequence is TGTGCCAGCAGGGCGTTACCGGACACGACTAATGAAAAACTGTTTTTT. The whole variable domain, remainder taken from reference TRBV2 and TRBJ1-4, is EPEVTQTPSHQVTQMGQEVILRCVPISNHLYFYWYRQILGQKVEFLVSFYNNEISEKSEIFDDQFSVERPDGSNFTLKIRSTKLEDSAMYFCASRALPDTTNEKLFFGSGTQLSVL.

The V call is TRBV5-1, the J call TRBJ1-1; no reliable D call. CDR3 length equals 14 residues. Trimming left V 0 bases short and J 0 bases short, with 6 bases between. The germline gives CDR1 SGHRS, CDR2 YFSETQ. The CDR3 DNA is TGCGCCAGCAGCTTGGAGGGAGTGAACACTGAAGCTTTCTTT. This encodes CASSLEGVNTEAFF. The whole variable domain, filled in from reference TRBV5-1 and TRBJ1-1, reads KAGVTQTPRYLIKTRGQQVTLSCSPISGHRSVSWYQQTPGQGLQFLFEYFSETQRNKGNFPGRFSGRQFSNSRSEMNVSTLELGDSALYLCASSLEGVNTEAFFGQGTRLTVV.

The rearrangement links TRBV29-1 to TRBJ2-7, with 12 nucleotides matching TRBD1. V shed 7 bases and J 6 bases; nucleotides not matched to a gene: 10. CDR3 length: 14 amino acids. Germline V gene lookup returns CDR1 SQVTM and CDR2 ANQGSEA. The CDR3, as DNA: TGCAGCGCTCGCGAAGGGGACAGGGGGCGCGAGCAGTACTTC. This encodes CSAREGDRGREQYF.

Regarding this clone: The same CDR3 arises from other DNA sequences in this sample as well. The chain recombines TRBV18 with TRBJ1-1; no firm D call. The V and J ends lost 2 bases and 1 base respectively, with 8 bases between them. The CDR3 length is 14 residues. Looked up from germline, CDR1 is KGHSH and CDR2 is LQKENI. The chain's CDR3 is CASSPGTGNTEAFF. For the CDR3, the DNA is TGTGCCAGCTCACCAGGCACGGGGAACACTGAAGCTTTCTTT.